One T cell receptor beta chain is described in this entry. Measured with immunoSEQ multiplex PCR; TCRdb has only the in-frame clones, and not every one. The sample has 45,000 to 60,000 clones, 85% to 95% seen once. The sample belongs to a study of T cell changes during pregnancy in multiple sclerosis. The CDR3 extends over 15 amino acids. The V gene's germline CDR1 is SGHTA and CDR2 FQGNSA. With V trimmed by 0 bases and J by 7 bases, 6 bases remained unmatched. V gene TRBV7-2 combines with J gene TRBJ2-3, with TRBD2 matching 8 bases. This specimen was CD4+ T cells from peripheral blood mononuclear cells, taken in the third trimester of pregnancy. This clonotype was obtained from a female donor with multiple sclerosis, enrolled in a pregnancy study. The CDR3 region has the DNA TGTGCCAGCAGCTTAGCAGCGGGGGACCCTCATACGCAGTATTTT. This encodes CASSLAAGDPHTQYF.